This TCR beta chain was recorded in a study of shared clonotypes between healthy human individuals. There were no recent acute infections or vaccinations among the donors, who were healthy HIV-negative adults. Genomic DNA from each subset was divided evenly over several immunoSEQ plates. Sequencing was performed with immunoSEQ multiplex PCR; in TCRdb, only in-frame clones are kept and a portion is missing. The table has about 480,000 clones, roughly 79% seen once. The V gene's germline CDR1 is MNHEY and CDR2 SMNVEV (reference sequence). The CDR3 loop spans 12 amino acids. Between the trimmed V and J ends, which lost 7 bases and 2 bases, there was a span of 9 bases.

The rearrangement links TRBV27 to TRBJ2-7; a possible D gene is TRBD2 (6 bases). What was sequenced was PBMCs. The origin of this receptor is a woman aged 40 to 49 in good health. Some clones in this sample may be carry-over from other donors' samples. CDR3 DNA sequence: TGTGCCAGCACTAGCGCGACCTACGAGCAGTACTTC. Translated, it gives CASTSATYEQYF.